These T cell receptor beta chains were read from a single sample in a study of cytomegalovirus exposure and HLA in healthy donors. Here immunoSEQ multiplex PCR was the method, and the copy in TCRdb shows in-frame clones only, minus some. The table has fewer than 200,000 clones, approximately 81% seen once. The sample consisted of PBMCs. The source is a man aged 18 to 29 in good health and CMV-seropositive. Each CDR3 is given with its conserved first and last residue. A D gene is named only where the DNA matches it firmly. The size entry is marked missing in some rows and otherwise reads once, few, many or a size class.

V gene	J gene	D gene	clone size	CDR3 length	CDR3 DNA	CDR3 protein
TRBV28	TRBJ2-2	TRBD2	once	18	TGTGCCAGCAGTTTGGGTAGCGGGAGGTCCCCGGGCACCGGGGAGCTGTTTTTT	CASSLGSGRSPGTGELFF
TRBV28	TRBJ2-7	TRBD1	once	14	TGTGCCAGCAGGTCCCCACAGGGGGTCTACGAGCAGTACTTC	CASRSPQGVYEQYF
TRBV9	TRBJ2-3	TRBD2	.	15	TGTGCCAGCAGCGTAACTAGCGGGAGTTCCGATACGCAGTATTTT	CASSVTSGSSDTQYF
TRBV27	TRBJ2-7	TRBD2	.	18	TGTGCCAGTACTTACCAAGGGGGAGCGGGAGGGCCACGTAGCGAGCAGTACTTC	CASTYQGGAGGPRSEQYF
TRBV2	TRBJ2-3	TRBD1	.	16	TGTGCCAGCAGTGAAGAGGGGGCGTTGAGCACAGATACGCAGTATTTT	CASSEEGALSTDTQYF
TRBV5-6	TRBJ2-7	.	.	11	TGTGCCAGCAGCCCCCCGAGGGAGCAGTACTTC	CASSPPREQYF
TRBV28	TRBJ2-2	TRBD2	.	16	TGTGCCAGCACCGCGACGGGGGGATATCCCACCGGGGAGCTGTTTTTT	CASTATGGYPTGELFF
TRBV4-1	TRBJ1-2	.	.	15	TGCGCCAGCAGCCAAGATCAAGAGGATGTTAATGGCTACACCTTC	CASSQDQEDVNGYTF
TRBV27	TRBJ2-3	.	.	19	TGTGCCAGCAGTCGCGGATCCTCGGGAGTGGGGGTTGTCACAGATACGCAGTATTTT	CASSRGSSGVGVVTDTQYF
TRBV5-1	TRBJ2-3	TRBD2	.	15	TGCGCCAGCAGCTGGGGACTAGCTTCAACAGATACGCAGTATTTT	CASSWGLASTDTQYF
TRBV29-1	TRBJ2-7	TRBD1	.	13	TGCAGCGGACGAGGGACAGGGGTCTACGAGCAGTACTTC	CSGRGTGVYEQYF
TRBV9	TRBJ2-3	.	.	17	TGTGCCAGCAGCGTAGCTGGCGGAGGGGTCGGGACAGATACGCAGTATTTT	CASSVAGGGVGTDTQYF
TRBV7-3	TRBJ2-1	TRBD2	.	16	TGTGCCAGCAGCCCCTACCCTAGCGGGATGTACAATGAGCAGTTCTTC	CASSPYPSGMYNEQFF
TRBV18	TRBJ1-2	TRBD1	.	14	TGTGCCAGCTCACCGGAACAGGGGGCCTATGGCTACACCTTC	CASSPEQGAYGYTF
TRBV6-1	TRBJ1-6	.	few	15	TGTGCCAGCAGCACCCCCCGGGTCTATAATTCACCCCTCCACTTT	CASSTPRVYNSPLHF
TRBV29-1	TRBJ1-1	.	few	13	TGCAGCGTTAGTGAGGTCCAGAACACTGAAGCTTTCTTT	CSVSEVQNTEAFF
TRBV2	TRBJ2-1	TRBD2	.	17	TGTGCCAGCAGTGAAGGGGCGCGGGGGGGAGCGTACAATGAGCAGTTCTTC	CASSEGARGGAYNEQFF
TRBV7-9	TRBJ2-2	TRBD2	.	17	TGTGCCAGCAGCCCGCGTAGCGGGAGGGCCGGGGACGGGGAGCTGTTTTTT	CASSPRSGRAGDGELFF
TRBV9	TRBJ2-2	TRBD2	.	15	TGTGCCAGCAGCTTTAGCGGGTCGAACACCGGGGAGCTGTTTTTT	CASSFSGSNTGELFF
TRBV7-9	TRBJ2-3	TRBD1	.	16	TGTGCCAGCAGCCTAGGGGCCAGGGGGCAGCAAGATACGCAGTATTTT	CASSLGARGQQDTQYF
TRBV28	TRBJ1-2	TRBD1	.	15	TGTGCCAGCAGATCACCGGGACAGGGGGCTGGGGGCTACACCTTC	CASRSPGQGAGGYTF
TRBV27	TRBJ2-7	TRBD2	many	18	TGTGCCAGCAGTTTCTCCGGGACTAGCGGGCTGAGCTCCTACGAGCAGTACTTC	CASSFSGTSGLSSYEQYF
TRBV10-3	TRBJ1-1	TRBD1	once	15	TGTGCCATCCTCGGACAGGCGGGCATGAACACTGAAGCTTTCTTT	CAILGQAGMNTEAFF
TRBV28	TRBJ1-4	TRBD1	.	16	TGTGCCAGCAGCCCTTCGCCGGGACAGAGGGATGAAAAACTGTTTTTT	CASSPSPGQRDEKLFF
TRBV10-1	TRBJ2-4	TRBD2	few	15	TGCGCCACTTCCCAGTGGGAGGGGGCCAAAAACATTCAGTACTTC	CATSQWEGAKNIQYF
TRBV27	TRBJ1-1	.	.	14	TGTGCCAGCAGTTTACTCGGAGTTAACACTGAAGCTTTCTTT	CASSLLGVNTEAFF
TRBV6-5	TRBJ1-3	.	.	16	TGTGCCAGCAGTTATGGAGGGTATTCCTCTGGAAACACCATATATTTT	CASSYGGYSSGNTIYF
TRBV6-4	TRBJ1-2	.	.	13	TGTGCCAGCAGTAGCGAGGGGAGGACGGGCTACACCTTC	CASSSEGRTGYTF
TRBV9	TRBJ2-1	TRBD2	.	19	TGTGCCAGCAGCCAGTTGGGGTTAGCGGGGACGGACTCCTACAATGAGCAGTTCTTC	CASSQLGLAGTDSYNEQFF
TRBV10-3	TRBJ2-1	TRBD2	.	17	TGTGCCACCGTCCCGGGGGGGCAGCGGGGGCTCTACAATGAGCAGTTCTTC	CATVPGGQRGLYNEQFF
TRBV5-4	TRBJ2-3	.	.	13	TGTGCCAGCAGCTTGAGCGGCCCGAATACGCAGTATTTT	CASSLSGPNTQYF
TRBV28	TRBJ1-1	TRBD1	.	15	TGTGCCAGCAGCGCTCCGGGACAGGGTCGGAATGAAGCTTTCTTT	CASSAPGQGRNEAFF
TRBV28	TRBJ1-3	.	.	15	TGTGCCAGCAGTTTAGATGGGCAGAAAGGAAACACCATATATTTT	CASSLDGQKGNTIYF
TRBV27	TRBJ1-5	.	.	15	TGTGCCAGCAGTACCCTGAGGGATAGCAATCAGCCCCAGCATTTT	CASSTLRDSNQPQHF
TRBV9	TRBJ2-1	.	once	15	TGTGCCAGCAGCACGACTGGGAGCTCCTACAATGAGCAGTTCTTC	CASSTTGSSYNEQFF
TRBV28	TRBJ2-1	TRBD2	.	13	TGTGCCAGCAACGACGGGGGGTACAATGAGCAGTTCTTC	CASNDGGYNEQFF
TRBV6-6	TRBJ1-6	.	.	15	TGTGCCAGCAAGCAGACAGTTCTCTATAATTCACCCCTCCACTTT	CASKQTVLYNSPLHF
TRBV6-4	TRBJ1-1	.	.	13	TGTGCCAGCAGGGGGACTGTGAACACTGAAGCTTTCTTT	CASRGTVNTEAFF
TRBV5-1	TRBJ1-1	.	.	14	TGCGCCAGCAGCCCACTACCGGGGGACACTGAAGCTTTCTTT	CASSPLPGDTEAFF
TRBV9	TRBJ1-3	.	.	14	TGTGCCAGCAGCGTAGGGAGCTCTGGAAACACCATATATTTT	CASSVGSSGNTIYF
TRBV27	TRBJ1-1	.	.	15	TGTGCCAGCAGTTTATCGGTGGGGAGCTACACTGAAGCTTTCTTT	CASSLSVGSYTEAFF
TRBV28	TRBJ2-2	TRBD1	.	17	TGTGCCAGCAGTTTAGGTAGACAGGGGCGACACACCGGGGAGCTGTTTTTT	CASSLGRQGRHTGELFF
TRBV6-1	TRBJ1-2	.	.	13	TGTGCCAGCAGTGACATATGGCGGGATGGCTACACCTTC	CASSDIWRDGYTF
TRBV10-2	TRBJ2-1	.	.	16	TGCGCCAGCCTCCAGATCGTAGGGGGCTCCTACAATGAGCAGTTCTTC	CASLQIVGGSYNEQFF
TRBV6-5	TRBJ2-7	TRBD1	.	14	TGTGCCAGCAGCCGCCGGGACAGATTCTACGAGCAGTACTTC	CASSRRDRFYEQYF
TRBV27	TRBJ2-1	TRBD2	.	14	TGTGCCAGCAGTACGCGGGAGGCCTACAATGAGCAGTTCTTC	CASSTREAYNEQFF
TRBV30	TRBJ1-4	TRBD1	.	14	TGTGCCTGTCTTGACAGGGGTGGCAATGAAAAACTGTTTTTT	CACLDRGGNEKLFF
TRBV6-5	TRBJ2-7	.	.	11	TGTGCCAGCAGTGATGGGGCCGAGCAGTACTTC	CASSDGAEQYF
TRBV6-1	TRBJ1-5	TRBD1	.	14	TGTGCCAGCGGAACAGGGGGCGCCGGGCAGCCCCAGCATTTT	CASGTGGAGQPQHF
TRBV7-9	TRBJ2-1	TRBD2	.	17	TGTGCCAGCAGCTCTTCTAGCGGGGGGGCCCAAAGCGATGAGCAGTTCTTC	CASSSSSGGAQSDEQFF
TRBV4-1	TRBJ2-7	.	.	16	TGCGCCAGCAGCCAAAGTCAACAGCGGAGCTCCTACGAGCAGTACTTC	CASSQSQQRSSYEQYF
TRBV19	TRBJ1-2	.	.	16	TGTGCCAGTAGTATGGAGGGTCGGAGTCCTAACTATGGCTACACCTTC	CASSMEGRSPNYGYTF
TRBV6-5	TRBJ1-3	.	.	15	TGTGCCAGCAGTTACAATTCAGGGGAAGGAAACACCATATATTTT	CASSYNSGEGNTIYF
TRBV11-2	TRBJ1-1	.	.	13	TGTGCCAGCAGCTTCGGGAAGAACACTGAAGCTTTCTTT	CASSFGKNTEAFF